Below, 27 T cell receptor beta chains from the same sample are listed, as sequenced in a study of T cell responses to AZD1222 COVID-19 vaccine. Assay used: immunoSEQ multiplex PCR; TCRdb lists only in-frame clones, some missing. The table shows fewer than 110,000 clones, with approximately 88% occurring only once. The sample in question was peripheral blood, obtained on day 0 of AZD1222 vaccination. Receptors were obtained from an adult in good health.

The rearrangement uses TRBV27 and TRBJ1-2; perhaps TRBD1 as D (6 bases). The CDR3 covers 16 residues. V was clipped by 0 bases and J by 0 bases, with 11 bases between them. The V gene's germline CDR1 is MNHEY and CDR2 SMNVEV (reference sequence). The CDR3 coding sequence is TGTGCCAGCAGTTTATCGAGGGGGGGGACTAACTATGGCTACACCTTC. Protein sequence: CASSLSRGGTNYGYTF.

This chain links TRBV19 with TRBJ1-3; D call uncertain. This CDR3 spans 15 amino acids. Germline-derived CDR1 and CDR2 are LNHDA and SQIVND (reference sequence). Trimming pared 6 bases from V and 0 bases from J, leaving 12 bases between. The CDR3 reads CASRVEGHSGNTIYF. CDR3 bases: TGTGCCAGTAGGGTGGAGGGCCACTCTGGAAACACCATATATTTT.

This clone was counted between two and nine times. V is TRBV18 and J is TRBJ1-5; D is uncertain. The CDR3 extends over 16 amino acids. Trimming shortened V by 3 bases and J by 2 bases, and 14 bases separated the two germline ends. Germline V lookup: CDR1 KGHSH, CDR2 LQKENI. The CDR3, as DNA: TGTGCCAGCTCACCGCGGGAGAGTGCCGGCAATCAGCCCCAGCATTTT. Encoded protein: CASSPRESAGNQPQHF.

This clone was seen only once. V usage is TRBV6-5 and J usage is TRBJ2-3; D may match TRBD1 or TRBD2 (5 bases each). The CDR3 has 16 residues. Germline V gene sequence: CDR1 MNHEY, CDR2 SVGAGI. The V end was cut by 2 bases, the J end by 0 bases, with 12 bases between. CDR3 in amino acids: CASSYGRGPSTDTQYF. Here the CDR3 DNA reads TGTGCCAGCAGTTACGGTAGGGGACCGAGCACAGATACGCAGTATTTT.

V usage is TRBV5-6 and J usage is TRBJ2-7; 9 nucleotides match TRBD2. Unmatched junction bases numbered 4, after V lost 1 base and J lost 2 bases. Germline V gene sequence: CDR1 SGHDT, CDR2 YYEEEE. The CDR3 is 15 amino acids. The CDR3 sequence: CASSLRGLATYEQYF. Here the CDR3 DNA reads TGTGCCAGCAGCTTGAGGGGACTAGCTACCTACGAGCAGTACTTC.

J is TRBJ1-5 and V is TRBV28; 8 bases align to TRBD1. CDR3 size: 16 residues. Germline V CDR1 and CDR2: MDHEN, SYDVKM. Losses at the gene ends were 6 bases for V and 15 bases for J; bases not matched to a gene: 22. This chain's CDR3 is CASRASTGQGPIEPHF. As DNA, the CDR3 is TGTGCCAGCAGGGCTAGCACCGGACAGGGTCCCATTGAACCGCATTTT.

This clone was recorded only once. In DNA, the CDR3 is TGTGCCAGCAGCCAAGTAGGTTCTGGAAACACCATATATTTT. This gives the protein CASSQVGSGNTIYF. The chain links TRBV3-1 (or the pseudogene TRBV3-2) to TRBJ1-3, with unresolved D. The CDR3 is made up of 14 amino acids. Trimming removed 1 base at V and 1 base at J, with 5 bases between. Germline V CDR1 and CDR2: LGHDT, YNNKEL (reference sequence).

V and J are TRBV7-9 and TRBJ2-4; perhaps TRBD2 as D (5 bases). Germline CDR1 and CDR2: SEHNR and FQNEAQ (reference sequence). Deletions cut 3 bases from V and 6 bases from J, with 9 bases between. CDR3 size: 13 residues. As DNA, the CDR3 is TGTGCCAGCAGCTTCCGGGAATCAAACATTCAGTACTTC. This codes for CASSFRESNIQYF. The whole variable domain, filled in from reference TRBV7-9 and TRBJ2-4, reads DTGVSQNPRHKITKRGQNVTFRCDPISEHNRLYWYRQTLGQGPEFLTYFQNEAQLEKSRLLSDRFSAERPKGSFSTLEIQRTEQGDSAMYLCASSFRESNIQYFGAGTRLSVL.

The chain carries TRBV28 and TRBJ2-4; 9 bases agree with TRBD2. Per germline, CDR1 MDHEN and CDR2 SYDVKM. The CDR3 contains 17 residues. The CDR3, as DNA: TGTGTTAGGGGACTAGCCCTAGACAGCTTCGCCAAAAACATTCAGTACTTC. Translation: CVRGLALDSFAKNIQYF.

The chain employs TRBV7-9 and TRBJ1-5; maybe TRBD1 (5 bases). This CDR3 comprises 13 residues. The V gene's germline CDR1 is SEHNR and CDR2 FQNEAQ (reference sequence). V lost 5 bases, J lost 6 bases, and 11 bases lay in between. The DNA of the CDR3 is TGTGCCAGCAGCCTATATGGGGGTCAGCCCCAGCATTTT. It is translated as CASSLYGGQPQHF.

The chain carries TRBV5-1 and TRBJ1-5, with D perhaps TRBD1 (5 bases). The CDR3 is 15 amino acids. V was pared by 4 bases and J by 1 base, with 12 bases between. CDR1 SGHRS and CDR2 YFSETQ come from the germline V gene. The CDR3: CASSPLGGSNQPQHF. The CDR3 region has the DNA TGCGCCAGCAGCCCTCTTGGGGGGAGCAATCAGCCCCAGCATTTT.

The V call is TRBV7-2, the J call TRBJ1-2, with a weak D call TRBD1 (6 bases). CDR3 length equals 15 residues. V was pared by 0 bases and J by 0 bases, with 8 bases between. CDR1 is SGHTA, CDR2 FQGNSA, per germline. CDR3 nucleotide sequence: TGTGCCAGCAGCTTAGCGCCAGGGGCTAACTATGGCTACACCTTC. As protein: CASSLAPGANYGYTF.

The sample holds one count of this clone. The chain employs TRBV7-8 and TRBJ2-7; 9 nucleotides align to TRBD2. The CDR3 spans 15 residues. Looked up from germline, CDR1 is SGHVS and CDR2 is FQNEAQ. J gave up 5 bases and V 5 bases, and 10 bases lay outside the gene matches. The CDR3 here is CASSAGLAYADEQYF. The DNA of the CDR3 is TGTGCCAGCAGCGCGGGACTAGCTTATGCTGACGAGCAGTACTTC.

The gene calls are TRBV7-9 and TRBJ2-2; D not resolved. CDR3 size: 13 residues. Germline values: CDR1 SEHNR, CDR2 FQNEAQ (reference sequence). V lost 4 bases and J 6 bases, leaving 9 bases between the germline ends. The CDR3 nucleotides are TGTGCCAGCAGCTCCCTAGTCGCCGGGGAGCTGTTTTTT. Its protein product is CASSSLVAGELFF.

This chain links TRBV7-3 with TRBJ2-2, with D maybe TRBD2 (5 bases). CDR1 is SGHTA, CDR2 FQGTGA, per germline. The length of the CDR3 is 13 residues. Trimming cost V 6 bases and J 7 bases, with 12 bases left between them. The CDR3 loop reads CASSEVEGGELFF. CDR3 bases: TGTGCCAGCAGTGAAGTCGAGGGCGGGGAGCTGTTTTTT.

This clone has a single count. J is TRBJ1-2 and V is TRBV19; 9 nucleotides align to TRBD1. CDR1 is LNHDA, CDR2 SQIVND, per germline (reference sequence). J was trimmed by 0 bases and V by 3 bases; bases with no gene match: 5. This CDR3 comprises 16 residues. The CDR3 sequence is CASSMDRGGPNYGYTF. The DNA of the CDR3 is TGTGCCAGTAGTATGGACAGGGGAGGCCCTAACTATGGCTACACCTTC.

The CDR3 sequence is CAISESGEEKLFF. The CDR3 nucleotides are TGTGCCATCAGTGAGTCAGGGGAAGAAAAACTGTTTTTT. The gene calls are TRBV10-3 and TRBJ1-4; D might be TRBD1 (5 bases). Germline V CDR1 and CDR2: ENHRY, SYGVKD. This CDR3 comprises 13 residues. V was pared by 0 bases and J by 8 bases, with 7 bases between.

This chain connects TRBV28 to TRBJ1-1, with 9 bases that match TRBD1. The CDR3 extends over 15 amino acids. V shed 5 bases, J shed 11 bases, and the junction held 15 bases outside the gene matches. Germline-derived CDR1 and CDR2 are MDHEN and SYDVKM. CDR3 coding DNA: TGTGCCAGCAGTGGAATACAGGGGGCCTCCTTGGGGGCTTTCTTT. It codes for CASSGIQGASLGAFF.

This chain joins TRBV2 and TRBJ2-1, with 8 bases identical to TRBD2. V gave up 8 bases and J gave up 4 bases; unmatched junction bases: 7. Germline V gene sequence: CDR1 SNHLY, CDR2 FYNNEI. CDR3 length: 14 residues. CDR3: CASADTSGYNEQFF. CDR3 bases: TGTGCCAGCGCCGATACTAGCGGTTACAATGAGCAGTTCTTC.

The chain employs TRBV7-2 and TRBJ2-7; D possibly corresponds to TRBD2 (6 bases). This CDR3 is built from 14 residues. Germline assignment: CDR1 SGHTA and CDR2 FQGNSA. V gave up 5 bases and J gave up 2 bases, with 13 bases separating them. CDR3 sequence: CASSPGAEPYEQYF. The CDR3, as DNA: TGTGCCAGCAGCCCGGGAGCAGAACCCTACGAGCAGTACTTC.

V is TRBV7-2 and J is TRBJ1-5; D not resolved. V lost 0 bases, J lost 3 bases, and 9 bases lay in between. The germline V gene encodes CDR1 SGHTA and CDR2 FQGNSA. This CDR3 spans 15 amino acids. CDR3 bases: TGTGCCAGCAGCTTAGCCAGGCAAAACAATCAGCCCCAGCATTTT. Its translation is CASSLARQNNQPQHF.

CDR3 protein: CASSLGTSRNYGYTF. The CDR3 DNA reads as TGTGCCAGCAGTTTAGGCACCTCCAGGAACTATGGCTACACCTTC. This chain links TRBV28 with TRBJ1-2; D gene uncertain. Germline assignment: CDR1 MDHEN and CDR2 SYDVKM. This CDR3 is built from 15 residues. V dropped 2 bases and J dropped 2 bases, with 12 bases sitting between them.

The chain joins TRBV20-1 to TRBJ1-1, with 9 bases lining up with TRBD1. V was clipped by 3 bases and J by 0 bases; unmatched bases: 2. Germline V gene data show CDR1 as DFQATT and CDR2 as SNEGSKA (reference sequence). The CDR3 length is 14 residues. CDR3 nucleotide sequence: TGCAGTGCTAGTAGACAGGGGGTGAACACTGAAGCTTTCTTT. Translating it yields CSASRQGVNTEAFF.

The chain links TRBV9 to TRBJ2-3; 7 bases match TRBD2. Germline V gene sequence: CDR1 SGDLS, CDR2 YYNGEE. This CDR3 has 15 residues. The junction had 6 bases not matched to a gene; V was cut back by 4 bases and J by 1 base. The CDR3 DNA reads as TGTGCCAGCAGCCCGCCGGGGGGACGCACAGATACGCAGTATTTT. Translating gives CASSPPGGRTDTQYF.

The chain joins TRBV30 to TRBJ2-4, with 9 bases lining up with TRBD1. Germline CDR1 is GTSNPN and CDR2 is SVGIG (reference sequence). The CDR3 consists of 16 residues. After removal of 3 bases from V and 7 bases from J, the junction contained 13 bases not matched to a gene. The CDR3 spells CAWSAGTGLVGNIQYF. The CDR3 nucleotides are TGTGCCTGGAGCGCCGGGACAGGGTTGGTGGGGAACATTCAGTACTTC.

In its sample, this clone was seen once. V is TRBV7-2 and J is TRBJ1-6; tentatively, D is TRBD1 (5 bases). Germline V gene sequence: CDR1 SGHTA, CDR2 FQGNSA. The CDR3 sequence is 13 residues long. Trimming shortened V by 8 bases and J by 6 bases, and 11 bases separated the two germline ends. This chain's CDR3 is CASGGETNSPLHF. The CDR3 DNA reads as TGTGCCAGCGGGGGGGAGACTAATTCACCCCTCCACTTT.

The chain uses TRBV11-2 and TRBJ1-3; D is ambiguous. The V gene lost 5 bases and the J gene lost 0 bases, with 20 bases spanning the gap. The CDR3 is 18 residues long. Germline V lookup: CDR1 SGHAT, CDR2 FQNNGV. The CDR3 DNA sequence: TGTGCCAGCAGCCGTTTAATGGACCCCCGGAGCTCTGGAAACACCATATATTTT. This encodes CASSRLMDPRSSGNTIYF.